This T cell receptor (beta chain) came from a study of T cells after yellow fever vaccination. The wider study: Each low-cell-number fraction was prepared by means of SMART-Seq v4 Ultra Low Input.

Findings of the study overall: The booster saw the reappearance of most primary-vaccination clones (approximately 97% CD4, roughly 87% CD8). Faster peaking, at day 5 versus 15, marked a secondary response that was weaker.

The V gene lost 4 bases and the J gene lost 7 bases, with 10 bases spanning the gap. The CDR3 extends over 12 amino acids. Germline V CDR1 and CDR2: SQVTM, ANQGSEA. A few counts support this clonotype. What it binds is unknown. TCRdb passed the 5' RACE reads through MiXCR, listing each CDR3 protein once. The table lists fewer than 350,000 distinct CDR3 sequences, about 9.5% of them singletons. This sequence originates from a man younger than 30 who received the YFV17D yellow fever vaccine. Here the sequenced sample was PBMCs, taken on the day of the first yellow fever vaccination. The chain couples TRBV29-1 to TRBJ2-2; D remains unclear. The CDR3 DNA reads as TGCAGCGTTGGAGATGGGGTCGGGGAGCTGTTTTTT. Its translation: CSVGDGVGELFF.